This T cell receptor (beta chain) was retrieved from a study of shared T cell receptors in the human thymus. Data came from immunoSEQ multiplex PCR; TCRdb stores just in-frame clones and leaves some out. Among 600,000 or so clones, about 90% were seen once, and the ten largest hold 0.009% to 0.0095%. V lost 0 bases and J lost 7; bases outside the gene matches: 9. This CDR3 is built from 16 residues. Germline values: CDR1 MNHEY, CDR2 SMNVEV (reference sequence). This sample was also put to use in a study of human thymus T cells.

Sequenced input: thymocytes. The TCR was taken from a boy in the first two years of life with a congenital heart defect. V usage is TRBV27 and J usage is TRBJ2-1, with 7 bases that match TRBD2. This CDR3 reads CASSLSREPPLNEQFF. CDR3 DNA: TGTGCCAGCAGTTTATCGCGGGAGCCCCCTCTTAATGAGCAGTTCTTC.